Following are 21 T cell receptor beta chains from one sample sequenced in a study of shared clonotypes between healthy human individuals. Sequencing used immunoSEQ multiplex PCR; TCRdb keeps in-frame clones, though not all of them. The sample yields about 2.4 million clones, over 85% seen once. The sample was naive CD4+ T cells from PBMCs. Regarding subset: CD45RA+ positively selected. These receptors were taken from a man between 18 and 29 years old in good health. Some clones in this sample may be carry-over from other donors' samples.

This chain uses TRBV6-6 with TRBJ2-1; 7 bases are shared with TRBD1. Germline-derived CDR1 and CDR2 are MNHNY and SVGAGI (reference sequence). The CDR3 is 15 amino acids. V lost 4 bases to trimming and J lost 6 bases; unmatched junction nucleotides: 9. The CDR3 DNA follows: TGTGCCAGCAGTTGGACAGGAGATCGCACCAATGAGCAGTTCTTC. Residues: CASSWTGDRTNEQFF.

The chain uses TRBV6-5 and TRBJ2-1; tentative D call: TRBD2 (6 bases). CDR3 length equals 14 residues. The germline gives CDR1 MNHEY, CDR2 SVGAGI. Trimming stripped 5 bases from V and 5 bases from J, with 13 bases between. DNA for the CDR3: TGTGCCAGCAGTCGATCAGGGACTGACAATGAGCAGTTCTTC. Encoded protein: CASSRSGTDNEQFF.

V usage is TRBV7-7 and J usage is TRBJ2-7; D is ambiguous. CDR1 and CDR2 (germline): SSHAT, FNYEAQ (reference sequence). The CDR3 is made up of 14 amino acids. V gave up 9 bases and J gave up 4 bases, with 19 bases separating them. DNA of the CDR3: TGTGCCAGGAAGTGCCTACGGGCCGAGTACGAGCAGTACTTC. It codes for CARKCLRAEYEQYF. Combining the CDR3 with reference TRBV7-7 and TRBJ2-7 gives the whole variable domain GAGVSQSPRYKVTKRGQDVTLRCDPISSHATLYWYQQALGQGPEFLTYFNYEAQPDKSGLPSDRFSAERPEGSISTLTIQRTEQRDSAMYRCARKCLRAEYEQYFGPGTRLTVT.

This chain joins TRBV18 and TRBJ1-3, with 8 bases aligning to TRBD1. CDR3 length equals 15 residues. Germline CDR1 KGHSH, CDR2 LQKENI. V lost 4 bases and J lost 0; bases outside the gene matches: 2. The CDR3 protein is CASSQGQVSGNTIYF. CDR3 nucleotide sequence: TGTGCCAGCTCACAGGGACAGGTCTCTGGAAACACCATATATTTT.

The chain couples TRBV5-4 to TRBJ2-1, with a tentative D call TRBD1 (5 bases). This CDR3 contains 15 residues. Trimming cost V 0 bases and J 8 bases, with 15 bases left between them. In germline, CDR1 is SGHNT, CDR2 YYREEE (reference sequence). CDR3: CASSLAQGVGDEQFF. CDR3 coding DNA: TGTGCCAGCAGCTTGGCCCAGGGTGTTGGGGATGAGCAGTTCTTC.

This clone has just one count. This chain uses TRBV11-2 with TRBJ2-5, with D unresolved. Germline lookup yields CDR1 SGHAT and CDR2 FQNNGV. The CDR3 is 13 amino acids. V was cut by 1 base and J by 4 bases, with 7 bases left in between. CDR3 amino acids: CASSLAAPETQYF. The CDR3 nucleotides read TGTGCCAGCAGCTTAGCTGCGCCAGAGACCCAGTACTTC.

The V gene is TRBV5-1, the J gene TRBJ2-5; TRBD2 aligns across 7 bases. This CDR3 spans 16 amino acids. The V gene's germline CDR1 is SGHRS and CDR2 YFSETQ. With 0 bases clipped from V and 3 bases from J, the junction kept 8 bases outside the gene matches. The CDR3 spells CASSLAGSGVEETQYF. The DNA for the CDR3 is TGCGCCAGCAGCTTGGCCGGGAGCGGGGTGGAAGAGACCCAGTACTTC. Supplemented by reference TRBV5-1 and TRBJ2-5, the full variable domain reads KAGVTQTPRYLIKTRGQQVTLSCSPISGHRSVSWYQQTPGQGLQFLFEYFSETQRNKGNFPGRFSGRQFSNSRSEMNVSTLELGDSALYLCASSLAGSGVEETQYFGPGTRLLVL.

The CDR3 sequence is CASGPTGGLHEQFF. In nucleotides, the CDR3 is TGTGCCAGTGGACCGACTGGGGGTCTCCATGAGCAGTTCTTC. The rearrangement links TRBV7-9 to TRBJ2-1, with D tentatively TRBD1 or TRBD2 (5 bases each). Looked up from germline, CDR1 is SEHNR and CDR2 is FQNEAQ (reference sequence). V was clipped by 9 bases and J by 8 bases, with 20 bases between them. The CDR3 sequence is 14 residues long. The full variable domain, in which reference TRBV7-9 and TRBJ2-1 provide the parts outside the CDR3, is DTGVSQNPRHKITKRGQNVTFRCDPISEHNRLYWYRQTLGQGPEFLTYFQNEAQLEKSRLLSDRFSAERPKGSFSTLEIQRTEQGDSAMYLCASGPTGGLHEQFFGPGTRLTVL.

About this clone itself: Other DNA variants within this sample encode the same CDR3. The V gene is TRBV18, the J gene TRBJ1-5, with 9 nucleotides matching TRBD1. With V trimmed by 2 bases and J by 7 bases, 3 bases remained unmatched. CDR1 and CDR2 from the germline V gene are KGHSH and LQKENI. The CDR3 has 14 residues. The CDR3 DNA reads TGTGCCAGCTCACCAAGGGACAGGGACCAGCCCCAGCATTTT. Its translation: CASSPRDRDQPQHF.

This chain uses TRBV5-1 with TRBJ2-3; 9 bases agree with TRBD2. The CDR3 consists of 18 residues. With 0 bases clipped from V and 4 bases from J, the junction kept 12 bases outside the gene matches. CDR1 SGHRS and CDR2 YFSETQ come from the germline V gene. In DNA form, the CDR3 reads TGCGCCAGCAGCTTGGATTTAGCTAGCGGGACACCCCCAGATACGCAGTATTTT. Translated: CASSLDLASGTPPDTQYF. The variable domain in full, with the rest retrieved from reference TRBV5-1 and TRBJ2-3, is KAGVTQTPRYLIKTRGQQVTLSCSPISGHRSVSWYQQTPGQGLQFLFEYFSETQRNKGNFPGRFSGRQFSNSRSEMNVSTLELGDSALYLCASSLDLASGTPPDTQYFGPGTRLTVL.

This sequence joins TRBV30 and TRBJ2-1, with 7 bases matching TRBD1. The CDR3 covers 13 residues. CDR1 GTSNPN and CDR2 SVGIG come from the germline V gene (reference sequence). The V and J ends lost 5 bases and 6 bases, in that order; junction bases with no gene match: 7. The CDR3 nucleotides are TGTGCCTGGCGGGGACAGCCACGCAATGAGCAGTTCTTC. Translating it yields CAWRGQPRNEQFF.

The chain uses TRBV19 and TRBJ2-1, with TRBD2 matching 13 bases. Trimming cost V 5 bases and J 12 bases; bases outside gene matches: 13. Germline values: CDR1 LNHDA, CDR2 SQIVND (reference sequence). The CDR3 has 16 residues. CDR3 DNA: TGTGCCAGTAGTGCATCGGGACTAGCGGGATCTCATGGGCAGTTCTTC. Its protein is CASSASGLAGSHGQFF.

This clone showed up just once. This CDR3 is also generated by other DNA sequences in the sample. This rearrangement joins TRBV28 to TRBJ1-5, with a tentative D call TRBD1 (5 bases). This CDR3 has 12 amino acids. V was cut by 2 bases and J by 7 bases, with 6 bases left in between. CDR1 is MDHEN, CDR2 SYDVKM, per germline. CDR3 in DNA: TGTGCCAGCAGTTTAAAGGGGCAGCCCCAGCATTTT. Its protein is CASSLKGQPQHF.

The V call is TRBV18, the J call TRBJ2-1, with 7 bases identical to TRBD2. The germline V gene has CDR1 KGHSH and CDR2 LQKENI. With V trimmed by 2 bases and J by 8 bases, 3 bases remained unmatched. The CDR3 extends over 13 amino acids. The CDR3 coding sequence is TGTGCCAGCTCACCATGGGGGGGTGATGAGCAGTTCTTC. It translates to CASSPWGGDEQFF.

The chain has TRBV7-8 and TRBJ1-5, with 7 positions matching TRBD1. Germline CDR1 reads SGHVS; CDR2 reads FQNEAQ. The length of the CDR3 is 15 residues. V shed 3 bases and J 9 bases; nucleotides not matched to a gene: 11. The CDR3 coding sequence is TGTGCCAGCAGCTTCGGACAGGCGACTGAGTGGCCCCAGCATTTT. This gives the protein CASSFGQATEWPQHF.

This clone came up once. The CDR3 region is CASSLVVESYEQYF. In DNA form, the CDR3 reads TGCGCCAGCAGCTTGGTTGTTGAGTCCTACGAGCAGTACTTC. J is TRBJ2-7 and V is TRBV5-1, with no clear D. With 0 bases removed from V and 1 base from J, the gap between germline ends came to 8 bases. Germline CDR1 SGHRS, CDR2 YFSETQ. This CDR3 is 14 amino acids long.

This clone came up a few times. The CDR3 DNA is TGTGCCAGCAGTGAACCCCTCATTGTTAGCAATCAGCCCCAGCATTTT. Translation: CASSEPLIVSNQPQHF. The rearrangement links TRBV2 to TRBJ1-5; D is ambiguous. V gave up 2 bases and J gave up 0 bases, with 11 bases separating them. The germline gives CDR1 SNHLY, CDR2 FYNNEI. This CDR3 is built from 16 residues.

This chain links TRBV19 with TRBJ2-1; D possibly matches TRBD1 or TRBD2 (5 bases each). Germline V gene lookup returns CDR1 LNHDA and CDR2 SQIVND (reference sequence). V was shortened by 1 base and J by 8 bases, with 12 bases between the two germline ends. The CDR3 sequence is 14 residues long. CDR3 nucleotide sequence: TGTGCCAGTAGTATAGGAGGGGAAGGGGATGAGCAGTTCTTC. Its protein is CASSIGGEGDEQFF.

In regard to this clone: Distinct nucleotide sequences in the sample also encode this CDR3. This chain uses TRBV2 with TRBJ2-1, with 14 nucleotides matching TRBD2. Germline V lookup: CDR1 SNHLY, CDR2 FYNNEI. J gave up 8 bases and V 8 bases, and 2 bases lay outside the gene matches. This CDR3 contains 13 residues. The CDR3 nucleotides read TGTGCCAGCTCGGGACTAGCGGGAGATGAGCAGTTCTTC. This gives the protein CASSGLAGDEQFF.

As for this clone: This sample also contains other DNA sequences that code for the same CDR3. This chain links TRBV7-8 with TRBJ1-1, with D unclear. Germline lookup yields CDR1 SGHVS and CDR2 FQNEAQ. The CDR3 runs to 14 residues. Trimming removed 1 base from V and 3 bases from J, with 9 bases in between. CDR3 amino acids: CASSLESRYTEAFF. The CDR3 coding sequence is TGTGCCAGCAGCTTAGAATCGCGGTACACTGAAGCTTTCTTT.

The CDR3 loop is CAMGQQLNQPQHF. The CDR3 DNA reads as TGTGCAATGGGACAGCAATTAAATCAGCCCCAGCATTTT. The chain carries TRBV6-1 and TRBJ1-5; 7 bases are a match to TRBD1. The CDR3 is 13 residues long. Germline V gene data show CDR1 as MNHNS and CDR2 as SASEGT.